This TCR beta chain was retrieved from a study of T cell changes during pregnancy in multiple sclerosis. Clones were sequenced by immunoSEQ multiplex PCR, and TCRdb holds only the in-frame ones, with some missing. The profile shows about 59,000 clones, approximately 92% of them singletons. As to this clone: The same CDR3 can be traced to other DNA sequences in this sample.

The germline V gene encodes CDR1 KGHSH and CDR2 LQKENI. The CDR3 has 13 amino acids. Trimming removed 4 bases from V and 0 bases from J, with 6 bases in between. Sequences were derived from CD4+ T cells from peripheral blood mononuclear cells, sampled before pregnancy. The chain joins TRBV18 to TRBJ1-1; TRBD1 might be the D (6 bases). This TCR was recovered from a female donor with multiple sclerosis, enrolled in a pregnancy study. The CDR3 sequence is CASSQGVNTEAFF. The CDR3, as DNA: TGTGCCAGCTCACAGGGGGTGAACACTGAAGCTTTCTTT.